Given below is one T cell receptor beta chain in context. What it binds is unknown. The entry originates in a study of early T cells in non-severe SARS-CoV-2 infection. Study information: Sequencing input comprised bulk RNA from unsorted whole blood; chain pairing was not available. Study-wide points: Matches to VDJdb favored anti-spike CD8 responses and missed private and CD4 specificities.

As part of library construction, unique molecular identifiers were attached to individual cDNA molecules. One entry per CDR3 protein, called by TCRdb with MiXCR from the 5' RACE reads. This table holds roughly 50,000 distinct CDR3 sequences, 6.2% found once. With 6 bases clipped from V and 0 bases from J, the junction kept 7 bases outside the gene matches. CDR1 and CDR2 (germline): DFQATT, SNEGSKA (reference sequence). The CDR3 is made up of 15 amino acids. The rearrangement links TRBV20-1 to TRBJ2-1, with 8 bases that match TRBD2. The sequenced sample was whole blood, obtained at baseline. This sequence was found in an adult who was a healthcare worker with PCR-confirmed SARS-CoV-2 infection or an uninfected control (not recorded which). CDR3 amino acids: CSARGGSSSYNEQFF. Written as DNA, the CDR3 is TGCAGTGCCCGGGGGGGGTCCAGCTCCTACAATGAGCAGTTCTTC.